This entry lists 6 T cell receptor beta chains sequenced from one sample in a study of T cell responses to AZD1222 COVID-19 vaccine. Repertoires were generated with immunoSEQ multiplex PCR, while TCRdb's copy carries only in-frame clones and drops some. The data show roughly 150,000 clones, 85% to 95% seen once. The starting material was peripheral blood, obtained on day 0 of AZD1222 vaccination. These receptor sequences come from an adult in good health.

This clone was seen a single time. The CDR3 DNA reads as TGCGCCAGCAGTGAGCGACCAACAGATACGCAGTATTTT. Its translation: CASSERPTDTQYF. V usage is TRBV10-1 and J usage is TRBJ2-3; D is ambiguous. Germline V gene lookup returns CDR1 WNHNN and CDR2 SYGVQD (reference sequence). V was cut by 2 bases and J by 3 bases, with 6 bases left in between. The CDR3 totals 13 residues.

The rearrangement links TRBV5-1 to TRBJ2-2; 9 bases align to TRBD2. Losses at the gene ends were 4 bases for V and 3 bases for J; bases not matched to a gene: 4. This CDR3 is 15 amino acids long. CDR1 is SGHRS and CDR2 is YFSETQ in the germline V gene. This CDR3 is CASSQGLAYTGELFF. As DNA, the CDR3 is TGCGCCAGCAGCCAGGGACTAGCCTACACCGGGGAGCTGTTTTTT.

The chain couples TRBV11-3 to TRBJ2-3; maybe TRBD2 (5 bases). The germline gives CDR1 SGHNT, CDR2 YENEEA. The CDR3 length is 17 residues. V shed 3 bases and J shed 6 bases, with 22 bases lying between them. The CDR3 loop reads CASSFSGIFSGGDTQYF. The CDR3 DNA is TGTGCCAGCAGCTTTTCGGGGATTTTCTCGGGCGGGGATACGCAGTATTTT.

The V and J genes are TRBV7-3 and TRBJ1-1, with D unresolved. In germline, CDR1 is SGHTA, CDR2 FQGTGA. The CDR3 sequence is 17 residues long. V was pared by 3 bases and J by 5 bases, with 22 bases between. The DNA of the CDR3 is TGTGCCAGCAGCTTCTATCCACGGCCCCCACCCCTGACTGAAGCTTTCTTT. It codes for CASSFYPRPPPLTEAFF.

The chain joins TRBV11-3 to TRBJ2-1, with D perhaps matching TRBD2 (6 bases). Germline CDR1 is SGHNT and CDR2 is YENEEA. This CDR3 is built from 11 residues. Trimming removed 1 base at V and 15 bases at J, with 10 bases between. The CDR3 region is CASSLAGETFF. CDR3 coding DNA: TGTGCCAGCAGCTTAGCGGGAGAGACGTTCTTC.

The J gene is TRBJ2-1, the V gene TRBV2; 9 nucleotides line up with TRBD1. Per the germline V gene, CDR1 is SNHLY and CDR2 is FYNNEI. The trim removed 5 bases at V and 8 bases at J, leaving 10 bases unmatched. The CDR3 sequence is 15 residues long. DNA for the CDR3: TGTGCCAGCAGTTGGACAGGGGCTAGGGGGTATGAGCAGTTCTTC. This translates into CASSWTGARGYEQFF. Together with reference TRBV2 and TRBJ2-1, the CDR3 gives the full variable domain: EPEVTQTPSHQVTQMGQEVILRCVPISNHLYFYWYRQILGQKVEFLVSFYNNEISEKSEIFDDQFSVERPDGSNFTLKIRSTKLEDSAMYFCASSWTGARGYEQFFGPGTRLTVL.